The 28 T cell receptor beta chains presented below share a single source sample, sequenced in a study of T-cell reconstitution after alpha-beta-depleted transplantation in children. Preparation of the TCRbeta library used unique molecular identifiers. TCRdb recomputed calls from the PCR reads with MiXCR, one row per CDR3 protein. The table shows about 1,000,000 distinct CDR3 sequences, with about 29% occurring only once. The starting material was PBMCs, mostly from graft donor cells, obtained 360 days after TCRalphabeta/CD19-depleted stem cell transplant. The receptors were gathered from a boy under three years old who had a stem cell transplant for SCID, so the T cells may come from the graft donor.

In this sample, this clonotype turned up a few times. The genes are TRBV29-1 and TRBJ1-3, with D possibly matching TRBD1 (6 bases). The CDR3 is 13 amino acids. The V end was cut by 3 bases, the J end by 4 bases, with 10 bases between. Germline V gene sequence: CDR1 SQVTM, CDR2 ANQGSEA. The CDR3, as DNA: TGCAGCGTTGAGACAGGCTACGGAAACACCATATATTTT. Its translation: CSVETGYGNTIYF. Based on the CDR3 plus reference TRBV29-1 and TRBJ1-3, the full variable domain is SAVISQKPSRDICQRGTSLTIQCQVDSQVTMMFWYRQQPGQSLTLIATANQGSEATYESGFVIDKFPISRPNLTFSTLTVSNMSPEDSSIYLCSVETGYGNTIYFGEGSWLTVV.

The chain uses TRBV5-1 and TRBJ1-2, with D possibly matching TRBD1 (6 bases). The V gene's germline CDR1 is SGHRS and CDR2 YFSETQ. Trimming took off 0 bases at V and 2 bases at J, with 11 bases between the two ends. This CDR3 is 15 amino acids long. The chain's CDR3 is CASSLVPGANYGYTF. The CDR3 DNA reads TGCGCCAGCAGCTTGGTACCGGGGGCGAACTATGGCTACACCTTC.

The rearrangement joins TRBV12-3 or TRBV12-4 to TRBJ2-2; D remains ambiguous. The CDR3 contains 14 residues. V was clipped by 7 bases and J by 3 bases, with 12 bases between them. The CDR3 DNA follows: TGTGCCAGCACTGCCGACCGATACACCGGGGAGCTGTTTTTT. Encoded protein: CASTADRYTGELFF.

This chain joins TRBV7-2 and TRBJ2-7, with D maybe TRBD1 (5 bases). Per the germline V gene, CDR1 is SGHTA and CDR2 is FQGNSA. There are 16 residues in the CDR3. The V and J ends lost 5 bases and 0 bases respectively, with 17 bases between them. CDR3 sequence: CASSQRVYRYSYEQYF. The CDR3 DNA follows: TGTGCCAGCAGCCAACGGGTCTACAGGTACTCCTACGAGCAGTACTTC.

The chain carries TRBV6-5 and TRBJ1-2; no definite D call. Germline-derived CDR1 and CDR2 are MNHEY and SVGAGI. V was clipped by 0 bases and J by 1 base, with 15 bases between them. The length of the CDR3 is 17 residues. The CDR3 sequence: CASSYSLWAANNYGYTF. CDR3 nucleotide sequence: TGTGCCAGCAGTTACTCCCTCTGGGCAGCCAATAACTATGGCTACACCTTC.

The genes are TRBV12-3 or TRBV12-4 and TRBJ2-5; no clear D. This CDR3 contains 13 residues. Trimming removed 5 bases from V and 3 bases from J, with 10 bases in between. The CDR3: CASSPHLEETQYF. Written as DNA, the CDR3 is TGTGCCAGCAGTCCTCATCTGGAAGAGACCCAGTACTTC.

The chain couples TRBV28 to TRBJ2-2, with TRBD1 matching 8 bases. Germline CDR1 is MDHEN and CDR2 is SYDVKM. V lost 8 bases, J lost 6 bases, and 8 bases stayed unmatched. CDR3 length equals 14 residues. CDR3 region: CASRARRGPGELFF. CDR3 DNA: TGTGCCAGCCGCGCCCGCAGGGGGCCCGGGGAGCTGTTTTTT.

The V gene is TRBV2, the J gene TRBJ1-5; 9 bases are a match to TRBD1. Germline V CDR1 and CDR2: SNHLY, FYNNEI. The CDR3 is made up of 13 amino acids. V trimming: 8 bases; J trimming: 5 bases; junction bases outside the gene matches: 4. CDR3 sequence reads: CASLRTGDQPQHF. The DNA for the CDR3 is TGTGCCAGCCTCCGGACAGGGGATCAGCCCCAGCATTTT. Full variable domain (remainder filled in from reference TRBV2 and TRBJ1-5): EPEVTQTPSHQVTQMGQEVILRCVPISNHLYFYWYRQILGQKVEFLVSFYNNEISEKSEIFDDQFSVERPDGSNFTLKIRSTKLEDSAMYFCASLRTGDQPQHFGDGTRLSIL.

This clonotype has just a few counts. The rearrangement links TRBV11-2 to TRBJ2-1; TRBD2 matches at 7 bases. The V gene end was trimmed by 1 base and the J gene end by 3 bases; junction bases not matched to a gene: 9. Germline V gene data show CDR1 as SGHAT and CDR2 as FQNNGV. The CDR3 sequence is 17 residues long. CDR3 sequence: CASSLVGLVGVYNEQFF. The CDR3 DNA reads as TGTGCCAGCAGCTTAGTAGGACTAGTCGGAGTCTACAATGAGCAGTTCTTC.

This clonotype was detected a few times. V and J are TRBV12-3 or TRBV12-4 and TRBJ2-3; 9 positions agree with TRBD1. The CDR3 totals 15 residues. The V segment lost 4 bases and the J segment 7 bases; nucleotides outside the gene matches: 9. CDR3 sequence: CASSSQGASTYTQYF. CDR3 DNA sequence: TGTGCCAGCAGTTCACAGGGGGCGTCTACTTATACGCAGTATTTT.

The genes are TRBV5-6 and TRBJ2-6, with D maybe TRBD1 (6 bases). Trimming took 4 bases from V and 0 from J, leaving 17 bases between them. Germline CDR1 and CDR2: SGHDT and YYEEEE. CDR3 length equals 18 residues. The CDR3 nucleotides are TGTGCCAGCAGCCTTCCGGGACACTCCCTCTCTGGGGCCAACGTCCTGACTTTC. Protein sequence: CASSLPGHSLSGANVLTF.

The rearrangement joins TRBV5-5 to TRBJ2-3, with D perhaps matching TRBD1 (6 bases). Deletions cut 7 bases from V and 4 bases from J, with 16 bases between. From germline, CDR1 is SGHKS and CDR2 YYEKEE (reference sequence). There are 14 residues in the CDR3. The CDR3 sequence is CASVRHQGPDTQYF. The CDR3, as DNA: TGTGCCAGCGTAAGACATCAGGGGCCAGATACGCAGTATTTT.

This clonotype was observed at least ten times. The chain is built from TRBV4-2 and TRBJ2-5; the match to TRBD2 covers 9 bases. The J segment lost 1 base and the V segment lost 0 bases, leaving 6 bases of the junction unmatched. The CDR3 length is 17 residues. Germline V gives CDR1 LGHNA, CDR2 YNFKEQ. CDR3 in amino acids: CASSQDDLTSGQETQYF. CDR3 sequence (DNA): TGTGCCAGCAGCCAAGACGATCTGACTAGCGGCCAAGAGACCCAGTACTTC.

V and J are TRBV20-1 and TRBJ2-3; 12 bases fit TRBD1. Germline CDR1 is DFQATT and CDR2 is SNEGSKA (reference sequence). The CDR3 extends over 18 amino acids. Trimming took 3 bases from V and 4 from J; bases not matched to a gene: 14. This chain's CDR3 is CSARGDRGRSWLPDTQYF. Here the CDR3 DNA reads TGCAGTGCTAGGGGGGACAGGGGGCGGTCATGGCTACCAGATACGCAGTATTTT.

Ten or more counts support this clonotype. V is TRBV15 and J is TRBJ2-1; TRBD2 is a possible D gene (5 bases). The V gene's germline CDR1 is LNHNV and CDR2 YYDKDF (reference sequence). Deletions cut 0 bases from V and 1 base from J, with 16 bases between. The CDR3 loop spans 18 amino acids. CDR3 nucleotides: TGTGCCACCAGCAGAGAAGTTATCGGGGTCTCATCCTACAATGAGCAGTTCTTC. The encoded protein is CATSREVIGVSSYNEQFF.

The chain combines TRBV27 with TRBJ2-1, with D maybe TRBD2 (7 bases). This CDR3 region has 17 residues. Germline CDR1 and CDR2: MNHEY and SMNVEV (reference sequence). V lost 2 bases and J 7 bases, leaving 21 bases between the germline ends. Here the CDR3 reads CASSLRAGGLGGNEQFF. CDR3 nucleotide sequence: TGTGCCAGCAGTTTAAGGGCTGGCGGACTAGGGGGGAATGAGCAGTTCTTC.

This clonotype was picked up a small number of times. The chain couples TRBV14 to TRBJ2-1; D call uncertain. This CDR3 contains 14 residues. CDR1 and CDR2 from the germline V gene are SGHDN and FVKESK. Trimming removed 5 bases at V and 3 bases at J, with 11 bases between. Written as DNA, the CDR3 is TGTGCCAGCAGCGGAAACCAGGTCTACAATGAGCAGTTCTTC. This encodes CASSGNQVYNEQFF.

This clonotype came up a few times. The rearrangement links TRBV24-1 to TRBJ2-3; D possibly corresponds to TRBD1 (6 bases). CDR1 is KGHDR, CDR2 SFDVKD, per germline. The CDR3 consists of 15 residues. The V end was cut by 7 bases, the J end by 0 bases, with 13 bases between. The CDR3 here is CATSGDRWSTDTQYF. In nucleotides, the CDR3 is TGTGCCACCAGCGGTGACAGGTGGAGCACAGATACGCAGTATTTT.

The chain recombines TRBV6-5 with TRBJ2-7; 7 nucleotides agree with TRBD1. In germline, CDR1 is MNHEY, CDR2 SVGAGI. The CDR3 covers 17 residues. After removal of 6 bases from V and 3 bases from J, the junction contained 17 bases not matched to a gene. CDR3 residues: CASRPSTGYLAHYEQYF. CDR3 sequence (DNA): TGTGCCAGCAGGCCATCGACAGGGTACCTAGCCCACTACGAGCAGTACTTC.

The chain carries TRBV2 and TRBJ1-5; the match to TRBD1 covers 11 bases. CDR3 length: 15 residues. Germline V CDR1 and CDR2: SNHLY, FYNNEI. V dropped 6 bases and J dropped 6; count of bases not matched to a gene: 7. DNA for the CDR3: TGTGCCAGCAGAGATGGACAGGGGGCGGTTCAGCCCCAGCATTTT. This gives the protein CASRDGQGAVQPQHF.

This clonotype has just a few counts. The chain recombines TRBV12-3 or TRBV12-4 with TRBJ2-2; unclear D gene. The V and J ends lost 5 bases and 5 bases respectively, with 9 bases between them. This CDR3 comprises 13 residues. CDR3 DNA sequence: TGTGCCAGCAGTCCCGTACTAACCGGGGAGCTGTTTTTT. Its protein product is CASSPVLTGELFF.

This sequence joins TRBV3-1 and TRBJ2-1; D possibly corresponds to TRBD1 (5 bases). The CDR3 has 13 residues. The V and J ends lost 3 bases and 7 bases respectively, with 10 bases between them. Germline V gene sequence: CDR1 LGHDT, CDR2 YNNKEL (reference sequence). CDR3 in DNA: TGTGCCAGCAGCCAGGGCCACAGGAATGAGCAGTTCTTC. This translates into CASSQGHRNEQFF.

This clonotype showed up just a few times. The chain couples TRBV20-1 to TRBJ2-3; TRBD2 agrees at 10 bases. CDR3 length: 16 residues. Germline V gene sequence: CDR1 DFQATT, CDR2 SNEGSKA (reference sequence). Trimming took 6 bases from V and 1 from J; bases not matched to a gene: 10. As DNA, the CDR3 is TGCAGTGCCGCCAACCCGCTAGCGGGGGGCACAGATACGCAGTATTTT. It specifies CSAANPLAGGTDTQYF.

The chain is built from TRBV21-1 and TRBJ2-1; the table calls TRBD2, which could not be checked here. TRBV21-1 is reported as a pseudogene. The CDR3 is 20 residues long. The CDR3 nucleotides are TGTGCCAGCAGCAAATCGCAGGGTAGGCGTCATCGCCTCCCGGACAATGAGCAGTTCTTC. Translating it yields CASSKSQGRRHRLPDNEQFF.

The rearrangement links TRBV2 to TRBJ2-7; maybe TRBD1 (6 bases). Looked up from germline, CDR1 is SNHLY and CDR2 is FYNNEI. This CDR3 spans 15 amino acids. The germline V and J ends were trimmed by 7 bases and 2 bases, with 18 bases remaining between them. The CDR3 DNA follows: TGTGCCAGCACAGGGGACCGGGCCGTAGCCTACGAGCAGTACTTC. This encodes CASTGDRAVAYEQYF.

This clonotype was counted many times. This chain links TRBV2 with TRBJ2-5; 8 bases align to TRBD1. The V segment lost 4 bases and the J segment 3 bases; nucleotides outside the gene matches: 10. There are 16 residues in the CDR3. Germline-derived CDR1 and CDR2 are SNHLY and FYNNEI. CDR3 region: CASSGVGPTGEETQYF. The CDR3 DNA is TGTGCCAGCAGTGGGGTGGGGCCGACAGGGGAAGAGACCCAGTACTTC.

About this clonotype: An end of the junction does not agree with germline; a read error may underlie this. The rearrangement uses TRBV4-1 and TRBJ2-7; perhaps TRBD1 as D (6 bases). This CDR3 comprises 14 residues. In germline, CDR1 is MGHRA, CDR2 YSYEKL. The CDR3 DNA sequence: TGCGCCAGCAGCCCATACGACGGACAGCCCTCGGCGGACTTC. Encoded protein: CASSPYDGQPSADF.

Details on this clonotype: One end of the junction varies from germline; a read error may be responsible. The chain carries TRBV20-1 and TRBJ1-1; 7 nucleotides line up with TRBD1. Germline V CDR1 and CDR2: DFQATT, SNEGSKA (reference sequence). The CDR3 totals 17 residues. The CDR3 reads CCARDQYPRGSNSEAFF. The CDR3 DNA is TGCTGTGCTAGAGACCAATACCCCAGGGGGAGTAATAGTGAAGCTTTCTTT.